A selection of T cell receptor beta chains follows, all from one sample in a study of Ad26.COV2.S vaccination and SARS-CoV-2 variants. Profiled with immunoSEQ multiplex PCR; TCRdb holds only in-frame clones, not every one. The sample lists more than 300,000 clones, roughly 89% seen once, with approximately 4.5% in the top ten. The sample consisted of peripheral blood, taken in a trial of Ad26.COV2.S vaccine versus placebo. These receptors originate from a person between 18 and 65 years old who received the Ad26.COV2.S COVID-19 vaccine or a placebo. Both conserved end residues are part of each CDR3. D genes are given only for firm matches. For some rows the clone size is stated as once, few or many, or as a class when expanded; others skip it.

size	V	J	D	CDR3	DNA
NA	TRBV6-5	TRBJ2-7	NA	CASSSAYEQYF	TGTGCCAGCAGTTCCGCCTACGAGCAGTACTTC
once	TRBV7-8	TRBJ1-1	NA	CASSLGRGNTEAFF	TGTGCCAGCAGCTTGGGGAGGGGGAACACTGAAGCTTTCTTT
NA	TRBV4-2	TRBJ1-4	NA	CASSQDTGTPEKLFF	TGTGCCAGCAGCCAAGATACAGGGACCCCCGAAAAACTGTTTTTT
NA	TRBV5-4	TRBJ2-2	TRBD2	CASSLLGLAGGPNTGELFF	TGTGCCAGCAGCCTCCTGGGACTAGCGGGAGGGCCGAACACCGGGGAGCTGTTTTTT
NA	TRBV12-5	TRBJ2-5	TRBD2	CASGQGLAGQETQYF	TGTGCTAGTGGCCAAGGACTAGCGGGCCAGGAGACCCAGTACTTC
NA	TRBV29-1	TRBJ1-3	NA	CSVEQGNTIYF	TGCAGCGTTGAACAGGGAAACACCATATATTTT
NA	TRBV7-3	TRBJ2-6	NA	CASSSPTVSGANVLTF	TGTGCCAGCAGCTCCCCGACAGTCTCTGGGGCCAACGTCCTGACTTTC
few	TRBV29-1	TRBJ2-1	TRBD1	CSVFGTGDNEQFF	TGCAGCGTTTTTGGGACAGGAGACAATGAGCAGTTCTTC
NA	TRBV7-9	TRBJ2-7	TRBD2	CASSLAIGTSDEQYF	TGTGCCAGCAGCTTAGCGATCGGGACTAGCGACGAGCAGTACTTC
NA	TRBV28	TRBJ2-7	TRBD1	CASSLLGAGGREQYF	TGTGCCAGCAGTTTATTGGGGGCAGGGGGCCGCGAGCAGTACTTC
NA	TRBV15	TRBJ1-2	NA	CATSRDLSRAGYTF	TGTGCCACCAGCAGAGATCTGAGCAGGGCTGGCTACACCTTC
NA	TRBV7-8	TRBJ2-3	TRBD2	CASTSDRGGTDTQYF	TGTGCCAGCACCTCCGATCGGGGGGGCACAGATACGCAGTATTTT
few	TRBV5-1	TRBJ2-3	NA	CASSPRTSAVAGKSTDTQYF	TGCGCCAGCAGCCCGAGGACCTCAGCGGTGGCGGGCAAGAGCACAGATACGCAGTATTTT
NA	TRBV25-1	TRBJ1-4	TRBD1	CASSEFGTGEKLFF	TGTGCCAGCAGTGAATTCGGGACAGGTGAAAAACTGTTTTTT
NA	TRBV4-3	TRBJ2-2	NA	CASSQGFRGAYVGELFF	TGCGCCAGCAGCCAAGGCTTCAGGGGGGCCTATGTCGGGGAGCTGTTTTTT
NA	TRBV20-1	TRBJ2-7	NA	CSASSVLGGRYYEQYF	TGCAGTGCTAGTTCGGTATTAGGGGGTCGGTACTACGAGCAGTACTTC